The 32 T cell receptor beta chains below were found in one sample sequenced in a study of identical twins. TCRdb called the 5' RACE reads again in MiXCR, with one record for every CDR3 protein. The sample lists approximately 260,000 distinct CDR3 sequences, roughly 8% occurring once. The same specimen was also included in a second study, on yellow fever vaccine responses in identical twins.

Material: CD8+ T cells sorted from blood. Receptor source: a woman under 30 in good health.

This clonotype was seen more than once but under ten times. The chain carries TRBV7-3 and TRBJ2-3; D is unresolved. Germline V gene sequence: CDR1 SGHTA, CDR2 FQGTGA. The CDR3 spans 12 residues. V was shortened by 5 bases and J by 5 bases, with 8 bases between the two germline ends. The CDR3 spells CASSVPGDTQYF. CDR3 DNA: TGTGCCAGCAGCGTACCGGGAGATACGCAGTATTTT.

This clonotype was seen ten or more times. The V call is TRBV29-1, the J call TRBJ2-1, with D unresolved. The V gene's germline CDR1 is SQVTM and CDR2 ANQGSEA. V was shortened by 4 bases and J by 8 bases, with 6 bases between the two germline ends. This CDR3 is 10 amino acids long. The chain's CDR3 is CSVVRDEQFF. CDR3 nucleotides: TGCAGCGTTGTTAGGGATGAGCAGTTCTTC.

This clonotype appeared a few times. The J gene is TRBJ2-7, the V gene TRBV27; D not resolved. Trimming cost V 4 bases and J 4 bases, with 11 bases left between them. Germline values: CDR1 MNHEY, CDR2 SMNVEV (reference sequence). The CDR3 length is 13 residues. The CDR3 DNA sequence: TGTGCCAGCAGTTCTGCCTCGCGGTACGAGCAGTACTTC. This sequence encodes CASSSASRYEQYF.

The chain joins TRBV7-8 to TRBJ2-1; 8 nucleotides line up with TRBD1. The germline V gene has CDR1 SGHVS and CDR2 FQNEAQ. The V and J ends lost 4 bases and 4 bases, in that order; junction bases with no gene match: 15. The CDR3 has 18 residues. CDR3 protein: CASSSRTGMVGTYNEQFF. The CDR3 DNA follows: TGTGCCAGCAGCTCGCGGACAGGGATGGTAGGGACATACAATGAGCAGTTCTTC.

The chain is built from TRBV7-9 and TRBJ2-3; D remains unclear. Trimming took off 5 bases at V and 3 bases at J, with 18 bases between the two ends. This CDR3 is built from 16 residues. Germline V gene data show CDR1 as SEHNR and CDR2 as FQNEAQ (reference sequence). CDR3 sequence (DNA): TGTGCCAGCAGCCCGCCCAGGCATGGGGAAACAGATACGCAGTATTTT. It translates to CASSPPRHGETDTQYF.

The chain joins TRBV27 to TRBJ2-1; 14 positions match TRBD2. This CDR3 is built from 16 residues. Per germline, CDR1 MNHEY and CDR2 SMNVEV (reference sequence). The V and J ends lost 5 bases and 8 bases, in that order; junction bases with no gene match: 8. The CDR3 loop is CASSPSTSGRVDEQFF. As DNA, the CDR3 is TGTGCCAGCAGTCCTTCGACTAGCGGGAGGGTCGATGAGCAGTTCTTC.

The rearrangement joins TRBV6-2 or TRBV6-3 to TRBJ2-2, with TRBD2 as a possible D gene (6 bases). Germline V gene data show CDR1 as MNHEY and CDR2 as SVGEGT. CDR3 length: 14 amino acids. V was shortened by 0 bases and J by 6 bases, with 8 bases between the two germline ends. The CDR3 region has the DNA TGTGCCAGCAGTTACTCTGCGGGACCCGGGGAGCTGTTTTTT. This codes for CASSYSAGPGELFF.

This clonotype was counted ten times or more. The chain has TRBV29-1 and TRBJ2-7; 9 nucleotides line up with TRBD2. CDR3 length: 13 residues. Trimming took 7 bases from V and 4 from J; bases not matched to a gene: 8. CDR1 and CDR2 from the germline V gene are SQVTM and ANQGSEA. CDR3 sequence reads: CSASSGSGYEQYF. The CDR3 region has the DNA TGCAGCGCGAGTAGCGGGAGTGGGTACGAGCAGTACTTC.

This clonotype has a count of ten or more. The chain links TRBV12-3 or TRBV12-4 to TRBJ2-7, with 10 nucleotides matching TRBD1. CDR3 size: 15 residues. V was pared by 6 bases and J by 2 bases, with 7 bases of the junction left unmatched. The CDR3 reads CASSGRDRGTYEQYF. The CDR3, as DNA: TGTGCCAGCAGCGGACGGGACAGGGGTACCTACGAGCAGTACTTC.

In the case of this clonotype: The junction shows a germline mismatch at one end, possibly a read error. The chain is built from TRBV7-9 and TRBJ1-1; 7 nucleotides match TRBD1. There are 15 residues in the CDR3. CDR1 and CDR2 (germline): SEHNR, FQNEAQ (reference sequence). In nucleotides, the CDR3 is TGTGCCAGCAACTTAGTGGGACAGATGAACACTGAAGCTTTCTTT. This codes for CASNLVGQMNTEAFF.

This clonotype has ten or more counts. This chain links TRBV7-9 with TRBJ2-1, with D unresolved. With 4 bases removed from V and 6 bases from J, the gap between germline ends came to 10 bases. The CDR3 contains 13 residues. Germline V CDR1 and CDR2: SEHNR, FQNEAQ (reference sequence). As DNA, the CDR3 is TGTGCCAGCAGCTCCTACGTGGGCAATGAGCAGTTCTTC. It specifies CASSSYVGNEQFF.

This sequence joins TRBV7-9 and TRBJ2-5; no firm D call. The CDR3 loop spans 12 amino acids. The ends were cut back, 5 bases at V and 4 bases at J, with 8 bases in the middle. Germline loops: CDR1 SEHNR, CDR2 FQNEAQ (reference sequence). This CDR3 is CASSPAPETQYF. The CDR3 coding sequence is TGTGCCAGCAGCCCCGCCCCAGAGACCCAGTACTTC.

This clonotype was detected many times. The rearrangement uses TRBV7-9 and TRBJ2-1, with D perhaps matching TRBD1 (5 bases). In germline, CDR1 is SEHNR, CDR2 FQNEAQ (reference sequence). The CDR3 extends over 13 amino acids. V lost 5 bases and J lost 4, with 9 bases in between. The CDR3 coding sequence is TGTGCCAGCAGCCCAGGGTCTTACAATGAGCAGTTCTTC. Translating it yields CASSPGSYNEQFF.

This clonotype was seen repeatedly, ten times or more. The CDR3 DNA follows: TGTGCCAGCAGTTACAATGCGGGGGGATCCAATGAGCAGTTCTTC. Encoded protein: CASSYNAGGSNEQFF. The chain links TRBV6-5 to TRBJ2-1, with TRBD2 matching over 8 bases. CDR3 length: 15 amino acids. Unmatched junction bases numbered 6, after V lost 2 bases and J lost 6 bases. Germline V gene lookup returns CDR1 MNHEY and CDR2 SVGAGI.

This clonotype was found a few times. The chain is built from TRBV15 and TRBJ2-4, with a possible D match to TRBD2 (7 bases). CDR3 length equals 14 residues. V lost 3 bases to trimming and J lost 9 bases, with 15 bases between them. Germline V gene lookup returns CDR1 LNHNV and CDR2 YYDKDF (reference sequence). CDR3 nucleotides: TGTGCCACCAGCAGTTATCGGGGGGCGGGCATTCAGTACTTC. Its translation is CATSSYRGAGIQYF.

This clonotype was detected ten times or more. J is TRBJ2-3 and V is TRBV15; D unresolved. The CDR3 contains 16 residues. Trimming took 1 base from V and 6 from J, leaving 17 bases between them. Germline V gives CDR1 LNHNV, CDR2 YYDKDF (reference sequence). CDR3 in amino acids: CATSRASLQNSDTQYF. The CDR3 DNA is TGTGCCACCAGCAGAGCATCACTCCAGAACTCGGATACGCAGTATTTT.

V gene TRBV4-3 combines with J gene TRBJ1-2; TRBD1 aligns across 7 bases. Unmatched junction bases numbered 7, after V lost 4 bases and J lost 5 bases. The germline V gene has CDR1 LGHNA and CDR2 YSLEER. The CDR3 is 14 residues long. CDR3 residues: CASSPGKGAYGYTF. The CDR3, as DNA: TGCGCCAGCAGCCCGGGCAAGGGGGCTTATGGCTACACCTTC.

The J gene is TRBJ1-2, the V gene TRBV29-1; 9 bases agree with TRBD1. J lost 6 bases, V lost 6 bases, and 5 bases had no gene match. The CDR3 has 12 amino acids. Germline values: CDR1 SQVTM, CDR2 ANQGSEA. The CDR3, as DNA: TGCAGCGTGTGGACAGGGGAGCATGGCTACACCTTC. As protein: CSVWTGEHGYTF.

The rearrangement uses TRBV4-3 and TRBJ2-1; TRBD2 matches at 10 bases. The V gene end was trimmed by 0 bases and the J gene end by 8 bases; junction bases not matched to a gene: 10. The CDR3 extends over 17 amino acids. Germline assignment: CDR1 LGHNA and CDR2 YSLEER. The CDR3 sequence: CASSQDGASGSRDEQFF. CDR3 sequence (DNA): TGCGCCAGCAGCCAAGATGGGGCTAGCGGGAGCCGCGATGAGCAGTTCTTC.

The chain has TRBV29-1 and TRBJ2-1; TRBD2 matches at 7 bases. From germline, CDR1 is SQVTM and CDR2 ANQGSEA. The CDR3 sequence is 14 residues long. V shed 3 bases, J shed 7 bases, and the junction held 9 bases outside the gene matches. CDR3: CSVESRGEGNEQFF. CDR3 nucleotide sequence: TGCAGCGTTGAGTCGCGCGGGGAGGGAAATGAGCAGTTCTTC.

This clonotype showed up just a few times. The genes are TRBV3-1 and TRBJ2-1; D gene uncertain. V lost 3 bases, J lost 0 bases, and 6 bases lay in between. Per the germline V gene, CDR1 is LGHDT and CDR2 is YNNKEL (reference sequence). The CDR3 has 14 amino acids. The CDR3 reads CASSQRVSYNEQFF. CDR3 nucleotides: TGTGCCAGCAGCCAGCGCGTCTCCTACAATGAGCAGTTCTTC.

This clonotype was seen at least ten times. The rearrangement joins TRBV5-5 to TRBJ2-3; the match to TRBD2 covers 10 bases. The CDR3 is 17 amino acids. The ends lost 2 bases at V and 4 bases at J; junction bases unmatched: 10. Looked up from germline, CDR1 is SGHKS and CDR2 is YYEKEE (reference sequence). CDR3 nucleotide sequence: TGTGCCAGCAGCTTAACGCGGGCTAGCGGGAGTCCAGATACGCAGTATTTT. Translated: CASSLTRASGSPDTQYF.

Ten or more counts support this clonotype. The chain couples TRBV10-2 to TRBJ1-5; D is unclear. The CDR3 is made up of 18 amino acids. Germline V gene lookup returns CDR1 WSHSY and CDR2 SAAADI. The V end lost 5 bases, the J end lost 0 bases, and 20 bases lay between the germline ends. The CDR3 sequence is CASSKHQAHRSSNQPQHF. The CDR3 coding sequence is TGCGCCAGCAGTAAACACCAGGCCCACCGCAGTAGCAATCAGCCCCAGCATTTT.

This sequence joins TRBV21-1 and TRBJ1-1. TRBV21-1 is noted as a pseudogene. This CDR3 is built from 11 residues. The CDR3 spells CASSKTLEAFF. Here the CDR3 DNA reads TGTGCCAGCAGCAAAACCCTTGAAGCTTTCTTT.

This clonotype was recorded at least ten times. The gene calls are TRBV27 and TRBJ2-1; weak D call: TRBD1 (6 bases). V lost 9 bases and J 0 bases, leaving 12 bases between the germline ends. The CDR3 is made up of 14 amino acids. Germline assignment: CDR1 MNHEY and CDR2 SMNVEV (reference sequence). In DNA form, the CDR3 reads TGTGCCAGTTCAGCGGACAGCTCCTACAATGAGCAGTTCTTC. Its protein is CASSADSSYNEQFF.

This clonotype was found a few times. V usage is TRBV6-5 and J usage is TRBJ2-1; 10 bases align to TRBD2. The CDR3 is made up of 15 amino acids. Germline CDR1 reads MNHEY; CDR2 reads SVGAGI. J was trimmed by 7 bases and V by 0 bases; bases with no gene match: 3. The CDR3 nucleotides read TGTGCCAGCAGTTACTCGGCTAGCGGGAGTAATGAGCAGTTCTTC. The encoded protein is CASSYSASGSNEQFF.

The rearrangement links TRBV7-9 to TRBJ2-7; 12 nucleotides agree with TRBD1. Trimming at V came to 5 bases and at J to 5 bases, leaving 7 bases not matched to a gene. This CDR3 has 15 amino acids. The germline CDR1 and CDR2 sequences are SEHNR and FQNEAQ (reference sequence). The CDR3 DNA reads TGTGCCAGCAGCGGTACCGGGACAGGGGGCAACGAGCAGTACTTC. Protein sequence: CASSGTGTGGNEQYF. Full variable domain (rest looked up from reference TRBV7-9 and TRBJ2-7): DTGVSQNPRHKITKRGQNVTFRCDPISEHNRLYWYRQTLGQGPEFLTYFQNEAQLEKSRLLSDRFSAERPKGSFSTLEIQRTEQGDSAMYLCASSGTGTGGNEQYFGPGTRLTVT.

In its sample, this clonotype was seen many times. The CDR3 DNA reads as TGTGCCAGCAGTTTGGCTCTCAATGAGCAGTTCTTC. It specifies CASSLALNEQFF. The chain carries TRBV28 and TRBJ2-1, with no clear D. CDR3 size: 12 residues. The germline CDR1 and CDR2 sequences are MDHEN and SYDVKM. V shed 3 bases and J shed 6 bases, with 6 bases lying between them.

This clonotype was recorded a few times. The J gene is TRBJ2-7, the V gene TRBV20-1, with no clear D. V was shortened by 8 bases and J by 2 bases, with 16 bases between the two germline ends. The CDR3 length is 13 residues. CDR1 DFQATT and CDR2 SNEGSKA come from the germline V gene (reference sequence). CDR3: CSLSWGLTYEQYF. DNA of the CDR3: TGCAGTCTCTCGTGGGGTCTTACCTACGAGCAGTACTTC.

The chain links TRBV11-2 to TRBJ2-1, with a possible D match to TRBD2 (5 bases). The V and J ends lost 1 base and 5 bases respectively, with 12 bases between them. The CDR3 has 15 residues. Germline V gene data show CDR1 as SGHAT and CDR2 as FQNNGV. Here the CDR3 DNA reads TGTGCCAGCAGCTTAGGCGGAGGTGGTCACAATGAGCAGTTCTTC. This gives the protein CASSLGGGGHNEQFF.

This chain connects TRBV4-2 to TRBJ2-5, with 7 bases matching TRBD2. V trimming: 0 bases; J trimming: 5 bases; junction bases outside the gene matches: 6. Germline V CDR1 and CDR2: LGHNA, YNFKEQ. This CDR3 region has 15 residues. CDR3 coding DNA: TGTGCCAGCAGCCAAGATCTGGGGGGAGGGGAGACCCAGTACTTC. Translation gives CASSQDLGGGETQYF.

There are many counts of this clonotype. This chain connects TRBV7-3 to TRBJ2-7; TRBD1 matches at 11 bases. CDR1 and CDR2 (germline): SGHTA, FQGTGA. The CDR3 runs 15 residues. V was pared by 5 bases and J by 6 bases, with 9 bases of the junction left unmatched. CDR3 sequence reads: CASSHHGQGASEQYF. Here the CDR3 DNA reads TGTGCCAGCAGCCACCATGGACAGGGGGCTAGCGAGCAGTACTTC.